One sample yielded the 20 T cell receptor beta chains listed below, sequenced in a study of T cell repertoires in cytomegalovirus infection. MiXCR, applied by TCRdb to the reads, yields one record per CDR3 protein. Altogether fewer than 1,000,000 distinct CDR3 sequences are present, roughly 30% being singletons, with the ten largest covering 13%. These receptors' antigens are unknown. The material sequenced was cultured CD8+ T cells from PBMCs, taken from culture after CMV antigen stimulation. These receptors were collected from a human donor in good health (CMV status not recorded). Some clones in this sample may be carry-over from other donors' samples.

This clonotype appeared a few times. The chain is built from TRBV7-2 and TRBJ2-7; TRBD2 is a possible D gene (6 bases). The CDR3 contains 18 residues. The V gene's germline CDR1 is SGHTA and CDR2 FQGNSA. Trimming left V 3 bases short and J 1 base short, with 22 bases between. The chain's CDR3 is CASSLENSAGINSYEQYF. DNA of the CDR3: TGTGCCAGCAGCTTGGAGAATTCGGCGGGGATTAATTCCTACGAGCAGTACTTC. The whole variable domain, remainder taken from reference TRBV7-2 and TRBJ2-7, is GAGVSQSPSNKVTEKGKDVELRCDPISGHTALYWYRQSLGQGLEFLIYFQGNSAPDKSGLPSDRFSAERTGGSVSTLTIQRTQQEDSAVYLCASSLENSAGINSYEQYFGPGTRLTVT.

This clonotype has more than one count but fewer than ten. The chain employs TRBV7-8 and TRBJ1-2; 8 bases map to TRBD1. The CDR3 is 14 residues long. J lost 8 bases, V lost 1 base, and 6 bases had no gene match. CDR1 and CDR2 from the germline V gene are SGHVS and FQNEAQ. The CDR3 spells CASSLGTGSTGYTF. The CDR3 DNA sequence: TGTGCCAGCAGCTTAGGGACAGGGTCTACGGGCTACACCTTC.

The V call is TRBV14, the J call TRBJ2-7; D unresolved. This CDR3 has 12 amino acids. Germline CDR1 and CDR2: SGHDN and FVKESK. V shed 3 bases and J shed 3 bases, with 6 bases lying between them. DNA for the CDR3: TGTGCCAGCAGCCATGGATTCTACGAGCAGTACTTC. Its translation is CASSHGFYEQYF.

This clonotype was picked up many times. As DNA, the CDR3 is TGTGCCAGCAGCTTAGGATATATGGGGAAGAACACTGAAGCTTTCTTT. Residues: CASSLGYMGKNTEAFF. The rearrangement links TRBV7-2 to TRBJ1-1; no clear D gene. CDR3 length: 16 amino acids. Deletions cut 1 base from V and 1 base from J, with 13 bases between. In germline, CDR1 is SGHTA, CDR2 FQGNSA.

In its sample, this clonotype was seen a few times. The genes are TRBV7-2 and TRBJ2-5; 9 bases line up with TRBD1. Trimming took 4 bases from V and 1 from J; bases not matched to a gene: 16. The germline CDR1 and CDR2 sequences are SGHTA and FQGNSA. This CDR3 has 19 residues. In DNA, the CDR3 is TGTGCCAGCAGCTCCCGTTATAGGATAGGGGGACAGGGCCAAGAGACCCAGTACTTC. Protein: CASSSRYRIGGQGQETQYF.

This clonotype was found once. This clone may be a read error of a much larger clone one base away. The chain uses TRBV7-6 and TRBJ1-2; 10 bases line up with TRBD1. CDR3 length: 15 residues. Germline V gene data show CDR1 as SGHVS and CDR2 as FNYEAQ. The CDR3 reads CTSSLAGTGAKGYTF. CDR3 sequence (DNA): TGTACCAGCAGCTTAGCCGGGACAGGGGCCAAAGGCTACACCTTC. Looking up the rest from reference TRBV7-6 and TRBJ1-2 gives the full variable domain: GAGVSQSPRYKVTKRGQDVALRCDPISGHVSLYWYRQALGQGPEFLTYFNYEAQQDKSGLPNDRFSAERPEGSISTLTIQRTEQRDSAMYRCTSSLAGTGAKGYTFGSGTRLTVV.

The chain combines TRBV27 with TRBJ1-1; 10 nucleotides match TRBD1. J gave up 6 bases and V 0 bases, and 4 bases lay outside the gene matches. The CDR3 totals 15 residues. Germline CDR1 MNHEY, CDR2 SMNVEV (reference sequence). CDR3 region: CASSLSRTGGPEAFF. In DNA form, the CDR3 reads TGTGCCAGCAGTTTATCCCGGACAGGGGGGCCTGAAGCTTTCTTT.

Concerning this clonotype: Given a much more abundant clone one base away, this may be a read error. The chain links TRBV12-3 or TRBV12-4 to TRBJ2-5, with 8 bases aligning to TRBD2. The CDR3 consists of 17 residues. The CDR3 bases are TGTGTCAGCACCCACCTGGGGAGCGGGGGTCCGCAAGAGACCCAGTACTTC. Encoded protein: CVSTHLGSGGPQETQYF.

Concerning this clonotype itself: This may be a read error, as it is one base from a much larger clone. The chain recombines TRBV7-9 with TRBJ1-5; a weak D match, TRBD1 (6 bases). CDR3 length: 14 residues. V was shortened by 3 bases and J by 3 bases, with 9 bases between the two germline ends. Germline V CDR1 and CDR2: SEHNR, FQNEAQ (reference sequence). The CDR3 DNA reads TGTGCCAGCAGCTTTGCAGGGGACAATCAGCCCCAGCATTTT. It specifies CASSFAGDNQPQHF. Combining the CDR3 with reference TRBV7-9 and TRBJ1-5 gives the whole variable domain DTGVSQNPRHKITKRGQNVTFRCDPISEHNRLYWYRQTLGQGPEFLTYFQNEAQLEKSRLLSDRFSAERPKGSFSTLEIQRTEQGDSAMYLCASSFAGDNQPQHFGDGTRLSIL.

This clonotype was seen more than once but under ten times. The chain couples TRBV10-3 to TRBJ1-2, with D unclear. V lost 0 bases to trimming and J lost 7 bases, with 12 bases between them. CDR1 ENHRY and CDR2 SYGVKD come from the germline V gene. This CDR3 is 14 amino acids long. In DNA, the CDR3 is TGTGCCATCAGTGAGTCCCAGGAGAGGATTGGCTACACCTTC. The encoded protein is CAISESQERIGYTF.

This clonotype was counted ten times or more. The genes are TRBV27 and TRBJ2-6; 7 bases agree with TRBD1. Unmatched junction bases numbered 9, after V lost 4 bases and J lost 0 bases. Germline V gives CDR1 MNHEY, CDR2 SMNVEV (reference sequence). The CDR3 is 18 residues long. The CDR3 protein is CASSSPTGALSGANVLTF. The CDR3 bases are TGTGCCAGCAGTTCTCCTACAGGGGCCCTCTCTGGGGCCAACGTCCTGACTTTC.

The V call is TRBV7-9, the J call TRBJ1-5; D remains ambiguous. Germline assignment: CDR1 SEHNR and CDR2 FQNEAQ (reference sequence). V lost 5 bases and J 3 bases, leaving 11 bases between the germline ends. The CDR3 covers 14 residues. Here the CDR3 DNA reads TGTGCCAGCAGCCCAGGAGGCCACAATCAGCCCCAGCATTTT. Translating it yields CASSPGGHNQPQHF.

With respect to this clonotype: The final CDR3 position lacks the conserved phenylalanine or tryptophan, pointing to a likely read error. The chain joins TRBV20-1 to TRBJ1-5, with 9 bases fitting TRBD1. Germline V gene data show CDR1 as DFQATT and CDR2 as SNEGSKA (reference sequence). The ends lost 5 bases at V and 4 bases at J; junction bases unmatched: 9. The CDR3 runs to 15 residues. The CDR3 region is CSAGRATGGNQPQHL. The CDR3 DNA reads TGCAGTGCTGGTAGAGCGACAGGGGGAAATCAGCCCCAGCATTTG.

This chain connects TRBV29-1 to TRBJ2-1, with D possibly being TRBD1 (6 bases). V lost 6 bases to trimming and J lost 7 bases, with 13 bases between them. CDR1 and CDR2 from the germline V gene are SQVTM and ANQGSEA. The CDR3 has 12 amino acids. CDR3 residues: CSVRGMGNEQFF. The DNA of the CDR3 is TGCAGCGTCAGGGGTATGGGGAATGAGCAGTTCTTC.

This chain connects TRBV19 to TRBJ2-1, with 12 bases that match TRBD2. Germline loops: CDR1 LNHDA, CDR2 SQIVND (reference sequence). Losses at the gene ends were 7 bases for V and 2 bases for J; bases not matched to a gene: 3. The CDR3 contains 15 residues. The CDR3 is CASTPSGGAYNEQFF. Here the CDR3 DNA reads TGTGCCAGTACCCCTAGCGGGGGGGCCTACAATGAGCAGTTCTTC.

The chain employs TRBV20-1 and TRBJ2-1; TRBD1 or TRBD2 may be the D gene (5 bases each). There are 16 residues in the CDR3. Germline V CDR1 and CDR2: DFQATT, SNEGSKA (reference sequence). Trimming removed 3 bases at V and 3 bases at J, with 18 bases between. The DNA for the CDR3 is TGCAGTGCTAGTATGCCGGGGCAGGGAATCTACAATGAGCAGTTCTTC. Translation: CSASMPGQGIYNEQFF.

The gene calls are TRBV29-1 and TRBJ2-7, with unresolved D. Germline CDR1 reads SQVTM; CDR2 reads ANQGSEA. This CDR3 has 13 residues. Trimming left V 0 bases short and J 2 bases short, with 8 bases between. The CDR3 region has the DNA TGCAGCGTTGAAGATGAAGTGACCTACGAGCAGTACTTC. Translated, it gives CSVEDEVTYEQYF.

This clonotype was seen more than once but under ten times. This rearrangement joins TRBV5-4 to TRBJ2-3; no definite D call. CDR1 and CDR2 (germline): SGHNT, YYREEE (reference sequence). The CDR3 length is 12 residues. Trimming shortened V by 4 bases and J by 2 bases, and 5 bases separated the two germline ends. CDR3 DNA sequence: TGTGCCAGCAGCGTAATCACAGATACGCAGTATTTT. It encodes CASSVITDTQYF.

This clonotype was found a few times. The chain joins TRBV27 to TRBJ2-7, with D perhaps TRBD1 or TRBD2 (5 bases each). Looked up from germline, CDR1 is MNHEY and CDR2 is SMNVEV (reference sequence). The germline V and J ends were trimmed by 4 bases and 3 bases, with 16 bases remaining between them. The CDR3 has 15 amino acids. CDR3 region: CASSSGQTDLYEQYF. CDR3 DNA: TGTGCCAGCAGTTCGGGGCAAACAGACCTCTACGAGCAGTACTTC.

The V and J genes are TRBV7-4 and TRBJ2-3, with 8 bases aligning to TRBD2. CDR1 is SGHVT, CDR2 SQSDAQ, per germline. The CDR3 is 18 residues long. With 2 bases clipped from V and 0 bases from J, the junction kept 10 bases outside the gene matches. The CDR3 sequence is CASSLSSGLGYSTDTQYF. CDR3 DNA sequence: TGTGCCAGCAGCTTATCTAGCGGGCTGGGTTATAGCACAGATACGCAGTATTTT. Filled out from reference TRBV7-4 and TRBJ2-3, the complete variable domain reads GAGVSQSPRYKVAKRGRDVALRCDSISGHVTLYWYRQTLGQGSEVLTYSQSDAQRDKSGRPSGRFSAERPERSVSTLKIQRTEQGDSAVYLCASSLSSGLGYSTDTQYFGPGTRLTVL.